The present entry profiles one TCR beta chain with its context. Individual cDNA molecules were tagged with unique molecular identifiers. TCRdb independently ran MiXCR on the 5' RACE reads; one entry per CDR3 protein. The sample records roughly 83,000 distinct CDR3 sequences, around 9.3% being singletons. This entry is derived from a study of early T cells in non-severe SARS-CoV-2 infection. The CDR3 has 13 amino acids. The J segment lost 6 bases and the V segment lost 2 bases, leaving 2 bases of the junction unmatched. CDR1 and CDR2 from the germline V gene are MNHEY and SVGAGI. The receptor's source is an adult who was a healthcare worker with PCR-confirmed SARS-CoV-2 infection or an uninfected control (not recorded which). This chain joins TRBV6-5 and TRBJ1-1; 8 bases line up with TRBD1. This specimen consisted of whole blood, obtained at baseline. CDR3 nucleotides: TGTGCCAGCAGTTACCGACAGGGGTCTGAAGCTTTCTTT. Translated: CASSYRQGSEAFF.